This note documents a single TCR beta chain sequence. J lost 2 bases, V lost 5 bases, and 5 bases had no gene match. This CDR3 comprises 15 residues. Germline V CDR1 and CDR2: MNHNS, SASEGT. The sample originates from a study of PD-1 blockade in mismatch repair-deficient tumors. Here immunoSEQ multiplex PCR was the method, and the copy in TCRdb shows in-frame clones only, minus some. The sample includes around 38,000 clones, roughly 77% of them seen just once. Sequenced here: peripheral blood, sampled 4 weeks after starting pembrolizumab. The rearrangement uses TRBV6-1 and TRBJ2-2, with 7 bases fitting TRBD1. The sequence was obtained from an adult with mismatch repair-deficient cancer. In nucleotides, the CDR3 is TGTGCCAGCAGTCTATGGACAGGAAACACCGGGGAGCTGTTTTTT. Translated, it gives CASSLWTGNTGELFF.